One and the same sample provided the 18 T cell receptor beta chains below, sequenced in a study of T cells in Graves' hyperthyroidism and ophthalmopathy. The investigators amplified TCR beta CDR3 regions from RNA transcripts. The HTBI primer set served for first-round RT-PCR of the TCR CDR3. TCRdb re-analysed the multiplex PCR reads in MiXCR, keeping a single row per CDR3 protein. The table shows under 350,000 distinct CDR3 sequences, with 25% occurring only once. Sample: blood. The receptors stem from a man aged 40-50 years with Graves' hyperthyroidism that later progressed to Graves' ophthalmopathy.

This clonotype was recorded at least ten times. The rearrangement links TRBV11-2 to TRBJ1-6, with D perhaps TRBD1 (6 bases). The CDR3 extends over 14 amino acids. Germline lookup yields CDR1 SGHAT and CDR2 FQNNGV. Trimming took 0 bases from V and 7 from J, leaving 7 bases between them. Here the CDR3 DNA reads TGTGCCAGCAGCTTAGAAGGGGGAAATTCACCCCTCCACTTT. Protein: CASSLEGGNSPLHF.

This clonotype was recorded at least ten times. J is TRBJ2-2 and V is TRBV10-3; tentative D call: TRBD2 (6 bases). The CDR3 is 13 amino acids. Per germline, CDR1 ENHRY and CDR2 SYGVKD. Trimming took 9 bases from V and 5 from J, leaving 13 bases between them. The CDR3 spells CAITGTSTGELFF. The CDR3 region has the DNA TGTGCCATTACCGGGACTTCTACCGGGGAGCTGTTTTTT.

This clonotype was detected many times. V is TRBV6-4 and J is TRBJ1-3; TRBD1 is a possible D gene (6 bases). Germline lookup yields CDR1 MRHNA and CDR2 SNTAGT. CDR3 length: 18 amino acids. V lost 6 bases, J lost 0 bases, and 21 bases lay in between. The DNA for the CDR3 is TGTGCCAGCAGACCTTTCGGGACACACCAACTCTCTGGAAACACCATATATTTT. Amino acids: CASRPFGTHQLSGNTIYF.

The CDR3: CASSPVGETQYF. DNA of the CDR3: TGTGCCAGCAGCCCGGTGGGAGAGACCCAGTACTTC. The chain combines TRBV12-3 or TRBV12-4 with TRBJ2-5, with no clear D. The CDR3 sequence is 12 residues long. With 6 bases removed from V and 4 bases from J, the gap between germline ends came to 9 bases.

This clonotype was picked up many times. CDR3 loop: CSARDRGSSIREQYF. The CDR3 DNA sequence: TGCAGTGCTAGAGATCGCGGGAGCTCTATACGGGAGCAGTACTTC. The rearrangement joins TRBV20-1 to TRBJ2-7; 7 nucleotides line up with TRBD2. The J segment lost 7 bases and the V segment lost 0 bases, leaving 12 bases of the junction unmatched. The CDR3 has 15 residues. Per the germline V gene, CDR1 is DFQATT and CDR2 is SNEGSKA (reference sequence).

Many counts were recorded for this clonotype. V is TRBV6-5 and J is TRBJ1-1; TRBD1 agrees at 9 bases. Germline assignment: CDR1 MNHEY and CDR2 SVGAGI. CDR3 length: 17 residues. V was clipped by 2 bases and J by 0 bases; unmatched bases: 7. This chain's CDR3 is CASSYGTGSSLNTEAFF. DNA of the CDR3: TGTGCCAGCAGTTACGGGACAGGGAGCTCCCTGAACACTGAAGCTTTCTTT.

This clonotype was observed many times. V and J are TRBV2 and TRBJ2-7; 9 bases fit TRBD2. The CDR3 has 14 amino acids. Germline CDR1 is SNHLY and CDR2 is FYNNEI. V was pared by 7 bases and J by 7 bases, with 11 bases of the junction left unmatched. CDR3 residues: CASNLQAGGKEQYF. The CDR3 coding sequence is TGTGCCAGCAATCTACAAGCGGGAGGAAAAGAGCAGTACTTC.

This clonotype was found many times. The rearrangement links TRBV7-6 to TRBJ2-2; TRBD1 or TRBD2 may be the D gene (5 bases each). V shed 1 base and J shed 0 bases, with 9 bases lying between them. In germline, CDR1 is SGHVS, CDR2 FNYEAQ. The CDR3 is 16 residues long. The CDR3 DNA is TGTGCCAGCAGCTTAGGGGGGTTCACGAACACCGGGGAGCTGTTTTTT. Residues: CASSLGGFTNTGELFF.

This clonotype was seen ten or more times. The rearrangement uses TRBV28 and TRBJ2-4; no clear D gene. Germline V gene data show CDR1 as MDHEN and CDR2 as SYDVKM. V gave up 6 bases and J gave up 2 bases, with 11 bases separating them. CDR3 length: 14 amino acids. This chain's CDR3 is CASREDGSKNIQYF. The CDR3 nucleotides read TGTGCCAGCAGAGAGGACGGCTCCAAAAACATTCAGTACTTC.

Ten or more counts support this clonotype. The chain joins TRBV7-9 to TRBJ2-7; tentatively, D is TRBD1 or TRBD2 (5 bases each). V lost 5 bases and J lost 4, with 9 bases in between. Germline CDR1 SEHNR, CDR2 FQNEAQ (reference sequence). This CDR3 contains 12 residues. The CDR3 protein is CASSVGDYEQYF. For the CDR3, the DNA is TGTGCCAGCAGCGTGGGGGATTACGAGCAGTACTTC.

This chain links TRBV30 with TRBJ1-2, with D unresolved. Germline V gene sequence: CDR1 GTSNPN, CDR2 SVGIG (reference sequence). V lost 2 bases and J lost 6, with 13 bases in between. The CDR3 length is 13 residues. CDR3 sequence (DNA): TGTGCCTGGAGTCGGGAAGTCGCAGATGGCTACACCTTC. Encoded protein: CAWSREVADGYTF.

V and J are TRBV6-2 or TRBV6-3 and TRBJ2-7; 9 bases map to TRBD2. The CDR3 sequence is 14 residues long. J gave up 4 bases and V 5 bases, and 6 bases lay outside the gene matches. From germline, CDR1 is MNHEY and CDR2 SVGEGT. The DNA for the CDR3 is TGTGCCAGCAGTCCGAGCGGGAGGATATACGAGCAGTACTTC. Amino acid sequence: CASSPSGRIYEQYF.

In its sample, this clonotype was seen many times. Here the CDR3 reads CASGSPWTGDYEQYF. The DNA of the CDR3 is TGTGCTAGTGGTTCCCCGTGGACAGGGGACTACGAGCAGTACTTC. J is TRBJ2-7 and V is TRBV12-5; TRBD1 aligns across 9 bases. V dropped 4 bases and J dropped 3; count of bases not matched to a gene: 7. The germline V gene encodes CDR1 LGHNT and CDR2 FRNRAP. The CDR3 runs 15 residues.

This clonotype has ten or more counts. The CDR3 reads CASRTSGSTGELFF. The CDR3 region has the DNA TGTGCCAGTCGGACTAGCGGGAGCACCGGGGAGCTGTTTTTT. The V call is TRBV14, the J call TRBJ2-2, with TRBD2 matching over 13 bases. V was pared by 9 bases and J by 4 bases, with 2 bases of the junction left unmatched. There are 14 residues in the CDR3. Looked up from germline, CDR1 is SGHDN and CDR2 is FVKESK.

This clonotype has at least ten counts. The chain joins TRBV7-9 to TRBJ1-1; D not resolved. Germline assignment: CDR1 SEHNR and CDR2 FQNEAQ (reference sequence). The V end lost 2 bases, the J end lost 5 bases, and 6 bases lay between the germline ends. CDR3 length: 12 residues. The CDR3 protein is CASSLSETEAFF. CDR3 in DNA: TGTGCCAGCAGCTTATCAGAGACTGAAGCTTTCTTT.

The CDR3 here is CASSLRGLSYEQYF. In DNA, the CDR3 is TGTGCCAGCAGTCTCAGGGGGCTAAGCTACGAGCAGTACTTC. The genes are TRBV28 and TRBJ2-7; 8 bases are a match to TRBD1. Germline trimming cut 5 bases from V and 3 bases from J; bases unmatched to any gene: 6. Looked up from germline, CDR1 is MDHEN and CDR2 is SYDVKM. The CDR3 has 14 amino acids.

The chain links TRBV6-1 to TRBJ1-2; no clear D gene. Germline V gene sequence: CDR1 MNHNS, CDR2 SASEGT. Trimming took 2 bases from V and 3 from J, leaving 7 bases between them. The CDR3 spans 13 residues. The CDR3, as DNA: TGTGCCAGCAGTGAATCGGCAGACTATGGCTACACCTTC. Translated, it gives CASSESADYGYTF.

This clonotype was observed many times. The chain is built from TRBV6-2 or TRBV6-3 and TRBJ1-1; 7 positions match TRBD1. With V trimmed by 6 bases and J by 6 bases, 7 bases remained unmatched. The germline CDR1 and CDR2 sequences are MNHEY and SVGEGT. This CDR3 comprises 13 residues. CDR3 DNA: TGTGCCAGCAGCTACAGGGGAAATCCTGAAGCTTTCTTT. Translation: CASSYRGNPEAFF.